This paragraph reports one T cell receptor beta chain. Its antigen is not known. The same CDR3 arises from other DNA sequences in this sample as well. V lost 2 bases, J lost 0 bases, and 9 bases lay in between. The germline gives CDR1 SGHTA, CDR2 FQGTGA. The length of the CDR3 is 15 residues. The record originates from a study of shared clonotypes between healthy human individuals. Researchers divided each subset's genomic DNA evenly across several immunoSEQ plates. Repertoires were generated with immunoSEQ multiplex PCR, while TCRdb's copy carries only in-frame clones and drops some. The repertoire holds millions of clones, 80% to 95% seen once, with about 0.37% in the top ten. Overall study results and limits: Some naive CD4 clonotypes, 4.5% to 5.5%, turned up in common across four donors. It was expected that sequencing depth would affect clonotype sharing among donors.

The V gene is TRBV7-3, the J gene TRBJ2-3; TRBD1 might be the D (6 bases). Sequenced input: naive CD4+ T cells from PBMCs. Documented subset: CD45RA+ positively selected. The TCR originated in a man younger than 35 in good health. Some clones in this sample may be carry-over from other donors' samples. CDR3 residues: CASSLGRGSTDTQYF. CDR3 nucleotide sequence: TGTGCCAGCAGCTTAGGCAGGGGAAGCACAGATACGCAGTATTTT.